These T cell receptor beta chains were read from a single sample in a study of graft-versus-host responses after intestinal transplantation. For these TCRs, the target antigens are not known. Profiling relied on immunoSEQ multiplex PCR, and the TCRdb table lists in-frame clones only, not all of them. Here the sample spans around 97,000 clones, 91% being singletons. The sequencing here drew on unstimulated CD4+ T cells sorted from spleen or lymph node cells, taken before transplant. The source is a human donor who was the organ donor for an intestinal transplant. The CDR3 runs from the conserved cysteine through the conserved F or W. D genes are given only for firm matches. Where a row states a size, it is once, few, many or the class of an expanded clone; other rows omit it.

J gene	CDR3 length	V gene	D gene	clone size	CDR3 protein	CDR3 DNA
TRBJ2-4	18	TRBV9	-	-	CASSVVRAGVLAKNIQYF	TGTGCCAGCAGCGTAGTTAGGGCAGGGGTTCTAGCCAAAAACATTCAGTACTTC
TRBJ1-5	13	TRBV5-8	-	-	CASSLEGYQPQHF	TGTGCCAGCAGCTTGGAGGGGTATCAGCCCCAGCATTTT
TRBJ1-3	21	TRBV4-1	TRBD1	-	CASSQPHSPGQGTFSGNTIYF	TGCGCCAGCAGCCAACCCCACAGTCCGGGACAGGGAACCTTCTCTGGAAACACCATATATTTT
TRBJ2-2	16	TRBV4-2	TRBD1	-	CASSQDRTGNTGELFF	TGTGCCAGCAGCCAAGATCGGACAGGGAACACCGGGGAGCTGTTTTTT
TRBJ1-3	16	TRBV6-6	-	-	CASSYVSGSSGNTIYF	TGTGCCAGCAGTTATGTCTCGGGGAGCTCTGGAAACACCATATATTTT
TRBJ1-6	15	TRBV7-2	-	once	CASSRDNSYNSPLHF	TGTGCCAGCAGCCGGGACAACTCCTATAATTCACCCCTCCACTTT
TRBJ1-1	16	TRBV23-1	TRBD1	-	CASVPRGLRMNTEAFF	TGCGCCAGCGTCCCCAGGGGGTTACGGATGAACACTGAAGCTTTCTTT
TRBJ1-1	11	TRBV19	-	once	CASRGAGEAFF	TGTGCCAGCAGGGGCGCGGGTGAAGCTTTCTTT
TRBJ1-5	14	TRBV4-3	-	once	CASSPGQLNQPQHF	TGCGCCAGCAGCCCCGGACAGCTCAATCAGCCCCAGCATTTT
TRBJ2-7	14	TRBV27	TRBD1	-	CASSPQGPPYEQYF	TGTGCCAGCAGTCCACAGGGGCCTCCATACGAGCAGTACTTC
TRBJ1-1	15	TRBV6-6	TRBD1	-	CASRPGTGRFTEAFF	TGTGCCAGCAGGCCCGGGACAGGGAGATTCACTGAAGCTTTCTTT
TRBJ2-2	15	TRBV4-2	-	-	CASSQDIRLVGELFF	TGTGCCAGCAGCCAAGATATTCGGTTGGTCGGGGAGCTGTTTTTT
TRBJ2-1	13	TRBV5-1	TRBD2	-	CASRLAGANEQFF	TGCGCCAGCAGACTAGCGGGGGCAAATGAGCAGTTCTTC
TRBJ2-5	15	TRBV9	TRBD2	-	CASSVEASGGAPQYF	TGTGCCAGCAGCGTAGAGGCTAGCGGGGGGGCACCCCAGTACTTC
TRBJ1-2	14	TRBV6-6	TRBD1	-	CASSFGQGMYGYTF	TGTGCCAGCAGCTTTGGACAGGGGATGTATGGCTACACCTTC
TRBJ2-7	14	TRBV10-3	TRBD1	few	CAISKTGGSYEQYF	TGTGCCATCAGTAAGACAGGGGGGTCCTACGAGCAGTACTTC
TRBJ1-2	16	TRBV5-4	-	-	CASSQGAGGSFYGYTF	TGTGCCAGCAGCCAAGGGGCGGGGGGATCCTTCTATGGCTACACCTTC
TRBJ2-2	15	TRBV7-3	TRBD2	-	CASRPSGRGTGELFF	TGTGCCAGCAGACCTAGCGGGAGAGGGACCGGGGAGCTGTTTTTT
TRBJ2-7	14	TRBV5-1	-	-	CASSPDSGVDEQYF	TGCGCCAGCAGCCCGGACAGTGGGGTGGACGAGCAGTACTTC
TRBJ2-7	15	TRBV6-6	TRBD2	-	CASSPRLADTYEQYF	TGTGCCAGCAGTCCTCGACTAGCGGACACCTACGAGCAGTACTTC
TRBJ2-5	16	TRBV25-1	TRBD2	-	CASSVGLAGVKETQYF	TGTGCCAGCAGTGTCGGACTAGCGGGGGTGAAAGAGACCCAGTACTTC
TRBJ1-6	13	TRBV25-1	-	-	CASASSYNSPLHF	TGTGCCAGCGCGAGCTCCTATAATTCACCCCTCCACTTT
TRBJ2-2	12	TRBV7-3	-	-	CASSLAGGELFF	TGTGCCAGCAGCTTAGCGGGGGGGGAGCTGTTTTTT
TRBJ2-1	15	TRBV7-9	TRBD2	-	CASSLMLAGGIRPFF	TGTGCCAGCAGCTTAATGCTAGCGGGGGGCATCAGGCCGTTCTTC
TRBJ2-1	16	TRBV7-9	-	-	CASSLGDGDIENEQFF	TGTGCCAGCAGCTTAGGGGACGGGGACATAGAGAATGAGCAGTTCTTC
TRBJ1-4	14	TRBV5-4	TRBD1	-	CASRRDRGHEKLFF	TGTGCCAGCAGACGGGACAGGGGGCATGAAAAACTGTTTTTT
TRBJ1-2	14	TRBV6-1	TRBD1	-	CASSRTGGAYGYTF	TGTGCCAGCAGCCGGACAGGGGGCGCCTATGGCTACACCTTC
TRBJ1-5	16	TRBV18	-	-	CASSPGIGASNQPQHF	TGTGCCAGCTCACCAGGGATAGGGGCGAGCAATCAGCCCCAGCATTTT
TRBJ1-1	12	TRBV6-1	-	-	CASSEWDTRAFF	TGTGCCAGCAGTGAGTGGGACACCCGAGCTTTCTTT
TRBJ2-7	14	TRBV21-1	-	-	CASPPAISSYEQYF	TGTGCCAGCCCGCCAGCGATCAGCTCCTACGAGCAGTACTTC
TRBJ2-7	12	TRBV27	TRBD1	-	CATRQGSYEQYF	TGTGCCACACGACAGGGATCCTACGAGCAGTACTTC
TRBJ1-1	15	TRBV28	TRBD1	-	CASTPGDRTHVEAFF	TGTGCCAGCACCCCAGGGGACAGGACTCACGTTGAAGCTTTCTTT
TRBJ2-2	14	TRBV7-9	-	-	CASNAAGNTGELFF	TGTGCCAGCAATGCTGCGGGGAACACCGGGGAGCTGTTTTTT
TRBJ2-7	13	TRBV29-1	-	-	CSVSWGQPAEQYF	TGCAGCGTCAGCTGGGGACAACCGGCCGAGCAGTACTTC
TRBJ2-3	15	TRBV18	TRBD2	-	CASSVQRGGSDTQYF	TGTGCCAGCTCAGTCCAGCGGGGGGGGTCAGATACGCAGTATTTT
TRBJ1-2	12	TRBV5-1	TRBD1	-	CASSFTGDGYTF	TGCGCCAGCAGCTTCACAGGGGATGGCTACACCTTC
TRBJ1-4	15	TRBV2	-	-	CASSGLSGVEEKLFF	TGTGCCAGCAGTGGGTTGTCAGGGGTCGAGGAAAAACTGTTTTTT
TRBJ2-1	15	TRBV7-7	TRBD2	few	CASSLNPSGGGEQFF	TGTGCTAGCAGCTTAAATCCTAGCGGGGGGGGTGAGCAGTTCTTC
TRBJ2-1	14	TRBV6-1	TRBD1	-	CASSAGTAYNEQFF	TGTGCCAGCAGTGCAGGGACAGCTTACAATGAGCAGTTCTTC
TRBJ2-1	16	TRBV4-3	TRBD2	-	CASSRGLAGGYNEQFF	TGCGCCAGCAGCCGCGGACTAGCGGGGGGGTACAATGAGCAGTTCTTC
TRBJ2-1	15	TRBV5-8	TRBD2	-	CASSSSGGTYNEQFF	TGTGCCAGCAGCTCTAGCGGGGGGACCTACAATGAGCAGTTCTTC
TRBJ2-5	15	TRBV6-1	-	-	CASSLIPRGVETQYF	TGTGCCAGCAGCCTAATACCCCGCGGGGTTGAGACCCAGTACTTC
TRBJ2-2	16	TRBV4-2	TRBD1	-	CASSQAGTGNTGELFF	TGTGCCAGCAGCCAAGCGGGGACAGGGAACACCGGGGAGCTGTTTTTT